This T cell receptor beta chain was documented in a study of cytomegalovirus exposure and HLA in healthy donors. Study at large: Clustering assigned roughly 81% of the approximately 400 genotyped donors to the Caucasian-associated ancestry cluster. Findings and caveats of the study: Available immune exposure information was restricted to CMV serostatus only. According to a later analysis, most TCR beta chains associated with CMV appeared HLA-restricted.

Details on this clone: Its specificity is not known.

Germline CDR1 is SGDLS and CDR2 is YYNGEE. V shed 3 bases and J shed 6 bases, with 22 bases lying between them. The CDR3 runs to 17 residues. PCR primers comprised 60 Vbeta and 13 Jbeta primers. TCRdb keeps only in-frame clones here, not all; method: immunoSEQ multiplex PCR. The sample holds over 95,000 clones, 75% to 80% seen once. The chain joins TRBV9 to TRBJ1-5, with D possibly matching TRBD1 (5 bases). The source is a woman aged 40-49 years in good health and CMV-seropositive. The sample comprised PBMCs. The CDR3 loop reads CASSGDSGRRGSQPQHF. The CDR3 coding sequence is TGTGCCAGCAGCGGAGACTCTGGCAGGCGGGGCAGTCAGCCCCAGCATTTT.